This entry concerns a single T cell receptor (beta chain). This entry is derived from a study of blood T cell repertoires in COVID-19. Study as a whole: In each case, the material was cDNA or gDNA derived from T cells, B-cell-depleted T cells, or PBMCs.

Original data processing: How many nucleated cells were present was estimated from reference gene primer amplification. Libraries were prepared by immunoSEQ multiplex PCR; TCRdb keeps only in-frame clonotypes and omits some of them. V and J calls plus clone size are reproduced from that table; the DNA served to infer D and trimming. The top ten clones hold roughly 9% of a sample with roughly 270,000 clones, approximately 88% of them seen once. The sequence was collected from a man between 18 and 29 years old with active or convalescent COVID-19. The specimen was peripheral blood.

CDR3 loop: CATSRVLVYNSPLHF. The DNA of the CDR3 is TGTGCCACCAGCAGAGTACTGGTTTACAATTCACCCCTCCACTTT. The gene calls are TRBV15 and TRBJ1-6; D is uncertain. Germline values: CDR1 LNHNV, CDR2 YYDKDF (reference sequence). CDR3 length: 15 residues. The V and J ends lost 1 base and 7 bases respectively, with 11 bases between them. Full variable domain (outside the CDR3, taken from reference TRBV15 and TRBJ1-6): DAMVIQNPRYQVTQFGKPVTLSCSQTLNHNVMYWYQQKSSQAPKLLFHYYDKDFNNEADTPDNFQSRRPNTSFCFLDIRSPGLGDTAMYLCATSRVLVYNSPLHFGNGTRLTVT.